The rows below give T cell receptor beta chains drawn from one sample of a study of blood T cells in healthy people across ages. Each CDR3 protein gets one entry after TCRdb re-called the 5' RACE reads with MiXCR. The sample consists of 1.5 million to 2 million distinct CDR3 sequences, 28% of them appearing once. The sequencing input was blood. All receptors come from a woman under 40 in good health. CDR3s include the opening cysteine and the closing phenylalanine or tryptophan. Each record gives: J gene, clone size, D gene, V gene, CDR3 protein, CDR3 DNA. The D gene is left open where the match is weak. Expanded clones are given a class, and other clones once, few, many or no size at all.

TRBJ1-4	many	TRBD1	TRBV5-5	CASSSGTGMVKLFF	TGTGCCAGCAGCTCCGGGACAGGGATGGTCAAACTGTTTTTT
TRBJ2-3	NA	TRBD2	TRBV15	CATSSRLAGGTDTQYF	TGTGCCACCAGCAGCCGACTAGCGGGGGGAACAGATACGCAGTATTTT
TRBJ2-7	few	NA	TRBV5-5	CASSLRGMAYEQYF	TGTGCCAGCAGCTTAAGGGGGATGGCCTACGAGCAGTACTTC
TRBJ1-1	NA	NA	TRBV6-2/TRBV6-3	CASGRYTEAFF	TGTGCCAGCGGAAGGTACACTGAAGCTTTCTTT
TRBJ2-1	few	TRBD2	TRBV7-2	CASSPGGTSGRGIVEQFF	TGTGCCAGCAGCCCAGGCGGAACTAGCGGGAGAGGTATAGTTGAGCAGTTCTTC
TRBJ1-2	NA	TRBD1	TRBV29-1	CSVRTGANLYGYTF	TGCAGCGTTCGGACAGGGGCGAACCTCTATGGCTACACCTTC
TRBJ1-1	NA	TRBD1	TRBV11-2	CASSSTGTGDPTEAFF	TGTGCCAGCAGCTCCACCGGGACAGGGGATCCCACTGAAGCTTTCTTT
TRBJ2-1	NA	NA	TRBV20-1	CSARGTNSLETQFF	TGCAGTGCTAGAGGAACAAATAGCTTGGAGACCCAGTTCTTC
TRBJ2-7	many	NA	TRBV29-1	CSVVGNVLGEQYF	TGCAGCGTTGTAGGCAATGTCCTGGGGGAGCAGTACTTC
TRBJ2-7	NA	NA	TRBV12-3/TRBV12-4	CASKFQALSYEQYF	TGTGCCAGCAAGTTCCAGGCCCTCTCCTACGAGCAGTACTTC
TRBJ2-7	many	NA	TRBV7-2	CASSFRTQTYEQYF	TGTGCCAGCAGCTTTAGGACCCAAACCTACGAGCAGTACTTC
TRBJ2-3	NA	NA	TRBV7-9	CASSPEVTRGIRDTQYF	TGTGCCAGCAGCCCGGAGGTGACTAGGGGTATCCGGGATACGCAGTATTTT
TRBJ1-2	few	NA	TRBV20-1	CSAREGASGGGYTF	TGCAGTGCTAGGGAGGGAGCCTCCGGGGGTGGCTACACCTTC